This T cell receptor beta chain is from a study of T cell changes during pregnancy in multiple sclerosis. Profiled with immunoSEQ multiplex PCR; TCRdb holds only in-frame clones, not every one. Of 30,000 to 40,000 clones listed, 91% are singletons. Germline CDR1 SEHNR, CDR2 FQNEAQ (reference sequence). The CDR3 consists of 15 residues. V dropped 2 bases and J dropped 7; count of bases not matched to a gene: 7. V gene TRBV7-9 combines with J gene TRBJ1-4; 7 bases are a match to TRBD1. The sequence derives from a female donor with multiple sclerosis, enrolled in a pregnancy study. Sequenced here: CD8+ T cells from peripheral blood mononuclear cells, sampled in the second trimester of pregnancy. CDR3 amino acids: CASSLMSGGGEKLFF. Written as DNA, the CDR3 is TGTGCCAGCAGCTTAATGTCAGGGGGTGGTGAAAAACTGTTTTTT.